This is a list of T cell receptor beta chains from one sample in a study of blood T cells in healthy people across ages. TCRdb used MiXCR to reprocess the 5' RACE reads, holding one entry per CDR3 protein. The sample holds 1.5 million to 2 million distinct CDR3 sequences, about 28% seen once. The specimen sequenced was blood. Receptor source: a woman aged 25-40 years in good health. Both conserved end residues are part of each CDR3. A D gene is named only where the DNA matches it firmly. Part of the rows lack a size; the others show once, few, many or a class for expanded clones.

d_call,clone_size,v_call,j_call,cdr3_nt,cdr3_aa
-,-,TRBV5-1,TRBJ1-2,TGCGCCAGCCGGCCCCTGGCGGGCGAAAACTATGGCTACACCTTC,CASRPLAGENYGYTF
TRBD2,many,TRBV9,TRBJ2-1,TGTGCCAGCAGCGTGCGGGGGGACAATGAGCAGTTCTTC,CASSVRGDNEQFF
-,-,TRBV5-1,TRBJ1-2,TGCGCCAGCAGCTTAACAGGCGACTCCGGCTACACCTTC,CASSLTGDSGYTF
-,-,TRBV7-9,TRBJ2-5,TGTACCAGCAGCCCCCGGCGGGTTAATGGAACCCAGTACTTC,CTSSPRRVNGTQYF
TRBD2,once,TRBV12-3/TRBV12-4,TRBJ2-1,TGTGCCAGCAGATCCGGGACTAGCGGGAAATACAATGAGCAGTTCTTC,CASRSGTSGKYNEQFF
-,-,TRBV28,TRBJ2-5,TGTGCCAGCAAAGCACACGGGACAACTCAAGAGACCCAGTACTTC,CASKAHGTTQETQYF
-,-,TRBV29-1,TRBJ1-1,TGCAGCGTCAGGGGACCTATGAACACTGAAGCTTTCTTT,CSVRGPMNTEAFF
TRBD1,-,TRBV20-1,TRBJ2-7,TGCAGTGCTAATGTCGGGGACAGGCTAATCTACGAGCAGTACTTC,CSANVGDRLIYEQYF
TRBD1,many,TRBV10-1,TRBJ2-5,TGCGCCAGCAGTGAGTCCACAGGGGTAGAGACCCAGTACTTC,CASSESTGVETQYF
-,-,TRBV7-8,TRBJ2-7,TGTGCCAGCAGCTTAGGGGACTCAACGGAGCAGTACTTC,CASSLGDSTEQYF
TRBD1,-,TRBV20-1,TRBJ1-5,TGCAGTGCTAGGGAACAGGGGACACAACTGTCGCAGCCCCAGCATTTT,CSAREQGTQLSQPQHF
-,once,TRBV7-2,TRBJ2-4,TGTGCCAGCAGCTCCGTCGGAGTAGCCAAAACCATTCAGTACTTC,CASSSVGVAKTIQYF
TRBD1,-,TRBV7-2,TRBJ1-2,TGTGCCAGCAGCCCAGACAGGGACAGTTGGTACTATGGCTACACCTTC,CASSPDRDSWYYGYTF
-,-,TRBV6-5,TRBJ1-1,TGTGCCAGCAGTGAGACAATTATGAACACTGAAGCTTTCTTT,CASSETIMNTEAFF
-,-,TRBV7-6,TRBJ1-3,TGTGCCAGCAGCGCCGGAGGTGGGCCTGGAAACACCATATATTTT,CASSAGGGPGNTIYF
TRBD2,-,TRBV2,TRBJ2-1,TGTGCCAGCAGTGTTGGGACTAGCGGGGGGGCTCATGGGCAGTTCTTC,CASSVGTSGGAHGQFF
TRBD1,many,TRBV5-1,TRBJ2-7,TGCGCCAGCAGCTCGGGACAGGGAGGGAGCGAGCAGTACTTC,CASSSGQGGSEQYF
-,-,TRBV25-1,TRBJ1-1,TGTGCCTCCGCCAGGAACACTGAAGCTTTCTTT,CASARNTEAFF
-,few,TRBV7-3,TRBJ2-3,TGTGCCAGCAGCTCCCAGGCGGCGCTCGAAGATACGCAGTATTTT,CASSSQAALEDTQYF
TRBD2,few,TRBV18,TRBJ2-3,TGTGCCAGCTCACCCTTTATAGCGGGAGATTCGACAGATACGCAGTATTTT,CASSPFIAGDSTDTQYF
-,few,TRBV6-5,TRBJ2-1,TGTGCCAGCAGAAAACCCGTGGACAATGAGCAGTTCTTC,CASRKPVDNEQFF
TRBD1,-,TRBV5-6,TRBJ1-5,TGTGCCAGCAGCAGAGGACAGGGGACGAGAAATCAGCCCCAGCATTTT,CASSRGQGTRNQPQHF
TRBD2,few,TRBV29-1,TRBJ2-1,TGCAGCGTTGAAGGGGGCAGGGAGGGGACTAATGAGCAGTTCTTC,CSVEGGREGTNEQFF
TRBD2,-,TRBV5-1,TRBJ2-7,TGCGCCAGCAGCCCGGATCTGGGACTAGCGGGAGACGAGCAGTGCTTC,CASSPDLGLAGDEQCF
-,-,TRBV9,TRBJ2-3,TGTGCCAGCAGCGTAGCGGGACAACGCACAGATACGCAGTATTTT,CASSVAGQRTDTQYF
TRBD2,few,TRBV4-1,TRBJ2-4,TGCGCCAGCAGCCGGCCGGGGCTAGCGGAAAAAAACATTCAGTACTTC,CASSRPGLAEKNIQYF
TRBD2,-,TRBV3-1,TRBJ2-7,TGTGCCAGCAGCCATACTAGCGACGTCGAGCAGTACTTC,CASSHTSDVEQYF
TRBD2,few,TRBV3-1,TRBJ2-1,TGTGCCAGCAGCCTTTCCGGACTAGCGGGATTCTACAATGAGCAGTTCTTC,CASSLSGLAGFYNEQFF
TRBD2,few,TRBV5-1,TRBJ2-1,TGCGCCAGCAGCTCGAACCCACTAGCGGGGGCCCGGAATGAGCAGTTCTTC,CASSSNPLAGARNEQFF
TRBD2,-,TRBV20-1,TRBJ2-3,TGCAGTGCTAGAGACGCCGGGACTAGCGGGGACAGCACAGATACGCAGTATTTT,CSARDAGTSGDSTDTQYF
-,few,TRBV12-3/TRBV12-4,TRBJ2-7,TGTGCCAGCAGTTTAGCCCCGGGAGGGGGCTCCTACGAGCGGTACTTC,CASSLAPGGGSYERYF
TRBD2,few,TRBV20-1,TRBJ2-7,TGCAGTGCTAGAAATAGCGGGGGAGTAAACGAGCAGTACTTC,CSARNSGGVNEQYF